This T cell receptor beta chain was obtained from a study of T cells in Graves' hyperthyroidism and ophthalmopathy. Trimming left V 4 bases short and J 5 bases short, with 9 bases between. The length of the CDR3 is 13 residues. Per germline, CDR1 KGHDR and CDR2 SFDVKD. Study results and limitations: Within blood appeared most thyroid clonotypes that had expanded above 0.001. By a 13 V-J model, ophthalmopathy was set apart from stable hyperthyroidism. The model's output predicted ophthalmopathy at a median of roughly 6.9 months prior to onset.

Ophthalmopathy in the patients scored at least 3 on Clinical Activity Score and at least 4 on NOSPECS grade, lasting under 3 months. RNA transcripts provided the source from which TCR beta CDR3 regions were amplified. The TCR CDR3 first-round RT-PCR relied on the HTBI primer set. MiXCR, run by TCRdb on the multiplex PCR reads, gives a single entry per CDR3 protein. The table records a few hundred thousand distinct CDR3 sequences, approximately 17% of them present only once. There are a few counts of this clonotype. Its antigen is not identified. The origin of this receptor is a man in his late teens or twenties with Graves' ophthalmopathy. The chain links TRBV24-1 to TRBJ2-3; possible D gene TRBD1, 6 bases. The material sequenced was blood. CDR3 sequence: CATSDRTVDTQYF. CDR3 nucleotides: TGTGCCACCAGTGACCGGACAGTAGATACGCAGTATTTT.